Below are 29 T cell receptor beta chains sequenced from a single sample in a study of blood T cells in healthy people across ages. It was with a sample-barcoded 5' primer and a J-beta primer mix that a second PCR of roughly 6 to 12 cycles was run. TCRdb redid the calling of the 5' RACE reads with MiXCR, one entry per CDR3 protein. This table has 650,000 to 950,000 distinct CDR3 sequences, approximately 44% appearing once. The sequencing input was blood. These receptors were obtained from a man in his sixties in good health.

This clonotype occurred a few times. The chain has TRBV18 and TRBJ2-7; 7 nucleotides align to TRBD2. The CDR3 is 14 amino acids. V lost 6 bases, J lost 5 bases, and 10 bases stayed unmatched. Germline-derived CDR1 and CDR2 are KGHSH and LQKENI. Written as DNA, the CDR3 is TGTGCCAGCTCTAGGGACGCCGCGGGGGACGAGCAGTACTTC. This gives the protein CASSRDAAGDEQYF.

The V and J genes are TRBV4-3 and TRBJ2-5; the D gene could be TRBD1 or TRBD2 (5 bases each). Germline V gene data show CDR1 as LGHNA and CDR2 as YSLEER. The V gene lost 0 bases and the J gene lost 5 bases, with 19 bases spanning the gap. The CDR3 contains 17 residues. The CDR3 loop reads CASSQDYQRGPWETQYF. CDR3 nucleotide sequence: TGCGCCAGCAGCCAAGATTATCAGAGGGGTCCATGGGAGACCCAGTACTTC.

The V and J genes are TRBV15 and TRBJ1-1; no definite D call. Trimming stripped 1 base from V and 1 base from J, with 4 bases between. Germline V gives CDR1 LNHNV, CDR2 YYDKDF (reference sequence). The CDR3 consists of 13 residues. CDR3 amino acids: CATSRGGNTEAFF. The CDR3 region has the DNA TGTGCCACCAGCAGAGGAGGGAACACTGAAGCTTTCTTT.

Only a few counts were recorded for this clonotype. The CDR3 loop reads CASSPSGTDYEQYF. The CDR3 DNA follows: TGTGCCAGCAGTCCGTCCGGGACAGATTACGAGCAGTACTTC. The rearrangement links TRBV25-1 to TRBJ2-7; 7 bases align to TRBD1. The CDR3 length is 14 residues. With 5 bases clipped from V and 4 bases from J, the junction kept 8 bases outside the gene matches. CDR1 is MGHDK and CDR2 is SYGVNS in the germline V gene.

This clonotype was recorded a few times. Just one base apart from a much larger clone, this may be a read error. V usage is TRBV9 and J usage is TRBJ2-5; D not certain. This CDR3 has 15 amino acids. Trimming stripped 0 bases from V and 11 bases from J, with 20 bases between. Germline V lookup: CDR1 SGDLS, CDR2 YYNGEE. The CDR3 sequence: CASSVGSLTYNEQYF. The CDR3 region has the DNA TGTGCCAGCAGCGTAGGGTCCCTCACTTACAATGAGCAGTACTTC. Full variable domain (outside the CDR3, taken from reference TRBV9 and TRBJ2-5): DSGVTQTPKHLITATGQRVTLRCSPRSGDLSVYWYQQSLDQGLQFLIQYYNGEERAKGNILERFSAQQFPDLHSELNLSSLELGDSALYFCASSVGSLTYNEQYFGPGTRLLVL.

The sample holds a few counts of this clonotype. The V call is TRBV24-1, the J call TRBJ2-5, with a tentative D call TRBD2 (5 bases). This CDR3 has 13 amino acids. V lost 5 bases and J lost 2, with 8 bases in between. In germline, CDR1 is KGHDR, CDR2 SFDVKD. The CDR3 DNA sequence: TGTGCCACCAGTGGAGCGGCACAAGAGACCCAGTACTTC. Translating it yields CATSGAAQETQYF.

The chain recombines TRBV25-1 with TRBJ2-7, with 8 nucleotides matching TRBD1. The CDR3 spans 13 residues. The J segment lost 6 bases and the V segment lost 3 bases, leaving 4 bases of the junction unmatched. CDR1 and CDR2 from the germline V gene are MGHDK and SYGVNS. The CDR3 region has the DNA TGTGCCAGCAGTGACCCCGACAGGGGCGAGCAGTACTTC. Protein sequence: CASSDPDRGEQYF.

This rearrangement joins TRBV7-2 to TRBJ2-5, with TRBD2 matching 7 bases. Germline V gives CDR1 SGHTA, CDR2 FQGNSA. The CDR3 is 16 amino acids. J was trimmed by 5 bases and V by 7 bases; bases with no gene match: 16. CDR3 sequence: CASIKNLGGVRETQYF. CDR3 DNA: TGTGCCAGCATCAAAAATCTGGGGGGGGTTAGGGAGACCCAGTACTTC.

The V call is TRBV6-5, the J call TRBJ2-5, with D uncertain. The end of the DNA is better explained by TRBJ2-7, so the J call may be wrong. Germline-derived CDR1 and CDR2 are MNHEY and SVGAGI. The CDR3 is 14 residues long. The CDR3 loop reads CASSYSSSTYEQYF. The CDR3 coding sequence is TGTGCCAGCAGTTACTCTAGCTCTACCTACGAGCAGTACTTC.

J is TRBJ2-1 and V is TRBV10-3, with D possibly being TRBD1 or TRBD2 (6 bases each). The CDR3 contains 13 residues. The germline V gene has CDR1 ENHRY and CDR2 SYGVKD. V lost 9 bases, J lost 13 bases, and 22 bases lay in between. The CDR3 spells CAIRDGGGETQFF. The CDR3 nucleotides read TGTGCCATTCGTGACGGGGGCGGAGAGACCCAGTTCTTC.

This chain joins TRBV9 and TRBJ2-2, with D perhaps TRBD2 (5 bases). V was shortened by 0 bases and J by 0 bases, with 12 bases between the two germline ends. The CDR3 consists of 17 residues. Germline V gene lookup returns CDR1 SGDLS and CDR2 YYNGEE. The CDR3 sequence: CASSVGSGRANTGELFF. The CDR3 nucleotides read TGTGCCAGCAGCGTAGGAAGCGGTAGGGCGAACACCGGGGAGCTGTTTTTT.

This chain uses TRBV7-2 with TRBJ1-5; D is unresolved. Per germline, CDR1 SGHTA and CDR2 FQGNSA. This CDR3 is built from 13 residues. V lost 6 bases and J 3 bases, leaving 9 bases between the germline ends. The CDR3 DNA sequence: TGTGCCAGCAGTCACCTCCCCAATCAGCCCCAGCATTTT. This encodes CASSHLPNQPQHF.

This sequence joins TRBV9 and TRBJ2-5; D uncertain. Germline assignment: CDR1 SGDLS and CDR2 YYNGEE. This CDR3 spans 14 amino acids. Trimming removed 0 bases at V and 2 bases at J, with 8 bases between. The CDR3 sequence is CASSVGVQQETQYF. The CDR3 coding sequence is TGTGCCAGCAGCGTAGGGGTCCAACAAGAGACCCAGTACTTC.

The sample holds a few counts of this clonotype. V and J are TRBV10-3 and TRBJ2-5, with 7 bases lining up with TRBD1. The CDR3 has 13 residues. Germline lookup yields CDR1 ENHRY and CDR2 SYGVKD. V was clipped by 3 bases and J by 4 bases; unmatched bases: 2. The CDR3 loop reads CAISEYRGETQYF. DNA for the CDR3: TGTGCCATCAGTGAATACAGGGGAGAGACCCAGTACTTC.

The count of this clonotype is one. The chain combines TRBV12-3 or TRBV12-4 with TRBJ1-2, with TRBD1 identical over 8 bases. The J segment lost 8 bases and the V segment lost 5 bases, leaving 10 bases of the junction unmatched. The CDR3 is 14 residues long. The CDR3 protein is CASSPGGENTGYTF. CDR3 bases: TGTGCCAGCAGTCCAGGGGGCGAGAATACCGGCTACACCTTC.

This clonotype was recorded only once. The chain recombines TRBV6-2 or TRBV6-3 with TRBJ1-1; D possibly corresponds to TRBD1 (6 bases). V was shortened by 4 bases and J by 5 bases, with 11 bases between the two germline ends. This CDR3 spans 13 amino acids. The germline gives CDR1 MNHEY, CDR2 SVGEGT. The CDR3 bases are TGTGCCAGCAGTTGGATTCAGGGGACTGAAGCTTTCTTT. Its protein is CASSWIQGTEAFF.

In nucleotides, the CDR3 is TGTGCCAGCTCTCCAAATCACGAAAAACTGTTTTTT. It yields the protein CASSPNHEKLFF. V is TRBV18 and J is TRBJ1-4; D call uncertain. Looked up from germline, CDR1 is KGHSH and CDR2 is LQKENI. The V end lost 6 bases, the J end lost 8 bases, and 10 bases lay between the germline ends. This CDR3 comprises 12 residues.

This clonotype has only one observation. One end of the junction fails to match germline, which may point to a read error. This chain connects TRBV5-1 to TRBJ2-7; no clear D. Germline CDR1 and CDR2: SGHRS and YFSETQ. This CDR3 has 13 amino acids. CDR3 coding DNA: TGCGCCTGCAGCTTGGGTACGCTGGGGGAGCAGTACTTC. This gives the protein CACSLGTLGEQYF.

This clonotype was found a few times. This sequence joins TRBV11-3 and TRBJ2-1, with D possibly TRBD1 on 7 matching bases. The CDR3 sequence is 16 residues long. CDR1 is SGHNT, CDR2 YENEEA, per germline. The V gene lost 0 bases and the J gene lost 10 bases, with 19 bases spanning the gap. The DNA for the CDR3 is TGTGCCAGCAGCTTAGATGGGGGCAGGGGGGACGGAGAGCAGTTCTTC. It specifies CASSLDGGRGDGEQFF.

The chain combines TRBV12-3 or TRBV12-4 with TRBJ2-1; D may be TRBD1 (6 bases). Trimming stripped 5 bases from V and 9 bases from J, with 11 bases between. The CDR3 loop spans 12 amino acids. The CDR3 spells CASSRTGIEQFF. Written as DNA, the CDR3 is TGTGCCAGCAGTCGTACAGGGATTGAGCAGTTCTTC.

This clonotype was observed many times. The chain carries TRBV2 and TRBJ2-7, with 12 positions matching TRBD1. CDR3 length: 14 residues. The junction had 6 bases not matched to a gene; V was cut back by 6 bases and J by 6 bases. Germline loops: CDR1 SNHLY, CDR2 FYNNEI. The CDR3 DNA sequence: TGTGCCAGCAGAGGGACAGGGGGCGGTTTCGAGCAGTACTTC. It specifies CASRGTGGGFEQYF.

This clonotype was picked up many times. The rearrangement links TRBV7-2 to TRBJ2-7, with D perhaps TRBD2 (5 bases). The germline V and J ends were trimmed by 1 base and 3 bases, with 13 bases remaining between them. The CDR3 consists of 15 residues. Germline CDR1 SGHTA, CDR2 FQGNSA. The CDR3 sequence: CASSLDVASGYEQYF. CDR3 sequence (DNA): TGTGCCAGCAGCTTAGACGTCGCCAGCGGCTACGAGCAGTACTTC.

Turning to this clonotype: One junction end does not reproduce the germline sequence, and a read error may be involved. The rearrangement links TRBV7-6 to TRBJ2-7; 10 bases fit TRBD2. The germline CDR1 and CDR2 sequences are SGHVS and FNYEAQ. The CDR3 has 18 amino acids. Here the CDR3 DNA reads TGTGCCAACAGCTCCTATCCTAGCGGGGGCCGCAACTCCTACGAGCAGTACTTC. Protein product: CANSSYPSGGRNSYEQYF.

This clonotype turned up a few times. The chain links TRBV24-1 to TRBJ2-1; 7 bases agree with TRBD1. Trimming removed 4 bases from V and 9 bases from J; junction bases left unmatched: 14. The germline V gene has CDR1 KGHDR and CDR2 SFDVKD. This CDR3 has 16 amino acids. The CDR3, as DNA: TGTGCCACCAGTGACCCCAAAGACAGGGTGGTTAGTGAGCAGTTCTTC. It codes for CATSDPKDRVVSEQFF.

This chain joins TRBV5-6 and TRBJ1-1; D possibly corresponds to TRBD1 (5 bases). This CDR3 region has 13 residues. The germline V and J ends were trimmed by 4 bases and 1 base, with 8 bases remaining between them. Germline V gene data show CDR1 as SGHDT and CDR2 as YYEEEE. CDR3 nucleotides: TGTGCCAGCAGCGGGGCAGGGAACACTGAAGCTTTCTTT. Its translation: CASSGAGNTEAFF.

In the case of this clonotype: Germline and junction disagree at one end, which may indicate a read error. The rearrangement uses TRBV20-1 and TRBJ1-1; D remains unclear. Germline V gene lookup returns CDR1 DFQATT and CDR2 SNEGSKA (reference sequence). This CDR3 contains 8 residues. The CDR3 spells CSAPEAFF. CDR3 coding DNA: TGCAGTGCCCCTGAGGCTTTCTTT.

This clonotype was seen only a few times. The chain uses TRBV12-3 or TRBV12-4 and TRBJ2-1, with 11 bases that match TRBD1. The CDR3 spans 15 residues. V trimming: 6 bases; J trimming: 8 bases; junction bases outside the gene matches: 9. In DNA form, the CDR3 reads TGTGCCAGCAGGCTCCGGGACAGGGGGTTAGATGAGCAGTTCTTC. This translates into CASRLRDRGLDEQFF.

The DNA for the CDR3 is TGTGCCAGCAGCCGGAGGTTGGCAGACGGGGCCAAAAACATTCAGTACTTC. It specifies CASSRRLADGAKNIQYF. The chain has TRBV3-1 and TRBJ2-4; D possibly corresponds to TRBD2 (5 bases). CDR1 and CDR2 from the germline V gene are LGHDT and YNNKEL (reference sequence). The CDR3 extends over 17 amino acids. V lost 4 bases and J 1 base, leaving 17 bases between the germline ends.

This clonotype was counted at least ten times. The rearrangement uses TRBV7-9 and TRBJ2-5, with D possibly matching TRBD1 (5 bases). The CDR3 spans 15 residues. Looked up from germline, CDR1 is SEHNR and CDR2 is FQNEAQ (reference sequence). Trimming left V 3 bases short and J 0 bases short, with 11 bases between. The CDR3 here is CASSFLKGNQETQYF. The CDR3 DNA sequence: TGTGCCAGCAGCTTCCTGAAGGGGAACCAAGAGACCCAGTACTTC. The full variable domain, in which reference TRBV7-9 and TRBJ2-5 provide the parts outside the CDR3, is DTGVSQNPRHKITKRGQNVTFRCDPISEHNRLYWYRQTLGQGPEFLTYFQNEAQLEKSRLLSDRFSAERPKGSFSTLEIQRTEQGDSAMYLCASSFLKGNQETQYFGPGTRLLVL.